This T cell receptor beta chain originates from a study of cytomegalovirus exposure and HLA in healthy donors. This clone was seen a handful of times. The PCR ran on 60 Vbeta and 13 Jbeta primers. Libraries were prepared by immunoSEQ multiplex PCR; TCRdb keeps only in-frame clonotypes and omits some of them. Among about 160,000 clones, about 75% were seen once, and the ten largest hold 2.5% to 3.5%. Specimen: PBMCs. The sequence came from a woman between 45 and 65 years old in good health and CMV-seropositive.

The CDR3 region has the DNA TGTGCCAGCAGCCCCAGGTCTGAGGGTAATTCACCCCTCCACTTT. It codes for CASSPRSEGNSPLHF. The chain has TRBV7-8 and TRBJ1-6; D gene uncertain. The germline V gene has CDR1 SGHVS and CDR2 FQNEAQ. The CDR3 length is 15 residues. V lost 5 bases to trimming and J lost 6 bases, with 14 bases between them.